One sample yielded the 10 T cell receptor beta chains listed below, sequenced in a study of T cell responses to AZD1222 COVID-19 vaccine. TCRdb keeps only in-frame clones here, not all; method: immunoSEQ multiplex PCR. The sample carries some 180,000 clones, 70% to 90% recorded once. This specimen was peripheral blood, taken on day 0 of AZD1222 vaccination. The origin of the receptors is an adult in good health.

The V and J genes are TRBV7-9 and TRBJ1-5, with D possibly TRBD1 on 6 matching bases. The V gene lost 1 base and the J gene lost 5 bases, with 12 bases spanning the gap. Germline V gene data show CDR1 as SEHNR and CDR2 as FQNEAQ (reference sequence). There are 15 residues in the CDR3. In DNA, the CDR3 is TGTGCCAGCAGCTTAGACCGGACAGAAGATCAGCCCCAGCATTTT. Its translation is CASSLDRTEDQPQHF.

The rearrangement uses TRBV21-1 and TRBJ1-4; TRBD1 is the table's D call, not checked against the DNA. TRBV21-1 is a known pseudogene. The CDR3 sequence is 14 residues long. CDR3 loop: CASRKGTPTQRLFF. In nucleotides, the CDR3 is TGTGCCAGCAGAAAAGGGACACCCACCCAACGACTGTTTTTT.

This chain connects TRBV3-1 (or the pseudogene TRBV3-2) to TRBJ2-7; D gene uncertain. CDR1 is LGHDT, CDR2 YNNKEL, per germline (reference sequence). Between the trimmed V and J ends, which lost 4 bases and 2 bases, there was a span of 15 bases. This CDR3 is built from 15 residues. CDR3 loop: CASSLARSPAYEQYF. The CDR3 nucleotides read TGTGCCAGCAGCCTTGCTCGGAGCCCCGCCTACGAGCAGTACTTC.

CDR3 in amino acids: CASSVTGGNTIYF. The CDR3 nucleotides read TGTGCCAGCAGTGTTACAGGGGGAAACACCATATATTTT. The chain carries TRBV27 and TRBJ1-3, with D possibly matching TRBD1 (6 bases). CDR1 is MNHEY, CDR2 SMNVEV, per germline (reference sequence). V was cut by 5 bases and J by 4 bases, with 9 bases left in between. The CDR3 loop spans 13 amino acids.

The V and J genes are TRBV28 and TRBJ1-2; D uncertain. CDR3 length equals 12 residues. Germline CDR1 is MDHEN and CDR2 is SYDVKM. Trimming took 6 bases from V and 4 from J, leaving 9 bases between them. CDR3 nucleotides: TGTGCCAGCAGCCGCTCCCCCTATGGCTACACCTTC. This sequence encodes CASSRSPYGYTF.

This chain joins TRBV9 and TRBJ2-3; 8 nucleotides align to TRBD2. The CDR3 totals 15 residues. Trimming at V came to 5 bases and at J to 2 bases, leaving 7 bases not matched to a gene. Germline V gene lookup returns CDR1 SGDLS and CDR2 YYNGEE. The CDR3 DNA follows: TGTGCCAGCAGTCGGGGGGGAGGTTTCACAGATACGCAGTATTTT. Its translation: CASSRGGGFTDTQYF.

The rearrangement joins TRBV30 to TRBJ2-7; no reliable D call. V was trimmed by 0 bases and J by 0 bases, leaving 12 bases between them. This CDR3 is built from 15 residues. Per the germline V gene, CDR1 is GTSNPN and CDR2 is SVGIG (reference sequence). DNA for the CDR3: TGTGCCTGGAGTGTACCGATGGACGGCTCCTACGAGCAGTACTTC. Translation: CAWSVPMDGSYEQYF.

The DNA for the CDR3 is TGCAGCGTCCCGACTAGCGGGAGGTACAATGAGCAGTTCTTC. Protein sequence: CSVPTSGRYNEQFF. The chain carries TRBV29-1 and TRBJ2-1, with 13 bases matching TRBD2. Per the germline V gene, CDR1 is SQVTM and CDR2 is ANQGSEA. After removal of 6 bases from V and 4 bases from J, the junction contained 3 bases not matched to a gene. The CDR3 sequence is 14 residues long.

The gene calls are TRBV28 and TRBJ1-5, with TRBD1 as a possible D gene (5 bases). Germline V gene sequence: CDR1 MDHEN, CDR2 SYDVKM. The V end lost 2 bases, the J end lost 6 bases, and 17 bases lay between the germline ends. The CDR3 has 16 residues. The CDR3 loop reads CASSLAAGRTRQPQHF. CDR3 coding DNA: TGTGCCAGCAGTTTAGCGGCAGGGCGAACTCGTCAGCCCCAGCATTTT.

As for this clone: At one end, the junction sequence differs from germline, possibly due to a read error. The genes are TRBV12-3 or TRBV12-4 and TRBJ2-1, with TRBD2 as a possible D gene (6 bases). This CDR3 is 13 amino acids long. Written as DNA, the CDR3 is TGTGCCAGCCGACCCGGGGGTTACAGTGAGCAGTTCTTC. Translation gives CASRPGGYSEQFF.